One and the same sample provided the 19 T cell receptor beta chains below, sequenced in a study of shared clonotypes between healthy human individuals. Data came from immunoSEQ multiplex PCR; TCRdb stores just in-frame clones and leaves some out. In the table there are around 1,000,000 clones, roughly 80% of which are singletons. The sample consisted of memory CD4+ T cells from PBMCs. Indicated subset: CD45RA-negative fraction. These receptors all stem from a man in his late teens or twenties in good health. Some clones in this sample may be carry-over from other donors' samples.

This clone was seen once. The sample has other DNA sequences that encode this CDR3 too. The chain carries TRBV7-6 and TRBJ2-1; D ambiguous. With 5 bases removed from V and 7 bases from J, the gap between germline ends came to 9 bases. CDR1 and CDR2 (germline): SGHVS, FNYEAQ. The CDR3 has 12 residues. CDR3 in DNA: TGTGCCAGCAGCCGAACCGGTAATGAGCAGTTCTTC. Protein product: CASSRTGNEQFF.

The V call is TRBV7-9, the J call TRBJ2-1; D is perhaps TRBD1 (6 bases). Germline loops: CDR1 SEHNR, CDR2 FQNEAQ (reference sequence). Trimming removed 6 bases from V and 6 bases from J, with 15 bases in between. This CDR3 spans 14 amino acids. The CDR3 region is CASRERTVTNEQFF. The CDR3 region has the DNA TGTGCCAGCAGGGAGCGGACAGTTACCAATGAGCAGTTCTTC. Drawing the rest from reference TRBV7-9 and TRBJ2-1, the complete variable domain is DTGVSQNPRHKITKRGQNVTFRCDPISEHNRLYWYRQTLGQGPEFLTYFQNEAQLEKSRLLSDRFSAERPKGSFSTLEIQRTEQGDSAMYLCASRERTVTNEQFFGPGTRLTVL.

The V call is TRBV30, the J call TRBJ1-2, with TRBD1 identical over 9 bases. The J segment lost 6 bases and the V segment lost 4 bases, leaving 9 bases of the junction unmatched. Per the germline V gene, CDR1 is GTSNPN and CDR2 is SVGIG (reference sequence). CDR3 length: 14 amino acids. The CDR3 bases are TGTGCCTGGACCGCGGGACAGGGTAGAAATGGCTACACCTTC. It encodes CAWTAGQGRNGYTF.

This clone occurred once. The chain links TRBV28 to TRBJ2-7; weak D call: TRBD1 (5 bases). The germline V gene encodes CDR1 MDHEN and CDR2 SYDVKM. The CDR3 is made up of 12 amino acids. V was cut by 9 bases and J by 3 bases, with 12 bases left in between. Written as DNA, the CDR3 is TGTGCCAGTTGTTTTAGGGGCTACGAGCAGTACTTC. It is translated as CASCFRGYEQYF. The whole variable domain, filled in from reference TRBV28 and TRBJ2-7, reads DVKVTQSSRYLVKRTGEKVFLECVQDMDHENMFWYRQDPGLGLRLIYFSYDVKMKEKGDIPEGYSVSREKKERFSLILESASTNQTSMYLCASCFRGYEQYFGPGTRLTVT.

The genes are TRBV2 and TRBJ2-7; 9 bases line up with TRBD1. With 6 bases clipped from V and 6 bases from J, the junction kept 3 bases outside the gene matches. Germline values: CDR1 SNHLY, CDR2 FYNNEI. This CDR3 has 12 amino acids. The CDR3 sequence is CASRQGAGEQYF. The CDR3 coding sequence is TGTGCCAGCAGACAGGGGGCGGGCGAGCAGTACTTC.

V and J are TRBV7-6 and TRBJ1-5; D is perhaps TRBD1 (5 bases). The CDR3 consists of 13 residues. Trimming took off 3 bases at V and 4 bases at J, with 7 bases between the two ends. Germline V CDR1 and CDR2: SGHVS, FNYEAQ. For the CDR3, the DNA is TGTGCCAGCAGCTTCAGGGTGAATCAGCCCCAGCATTTT. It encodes CASSFRVNQPQHF.

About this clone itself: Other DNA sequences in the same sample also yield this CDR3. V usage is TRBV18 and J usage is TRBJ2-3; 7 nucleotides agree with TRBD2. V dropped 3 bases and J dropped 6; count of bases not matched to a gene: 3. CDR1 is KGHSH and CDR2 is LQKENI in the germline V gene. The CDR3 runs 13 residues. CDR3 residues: CASSPGTTDTQYF. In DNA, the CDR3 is TGTGCCAGCTCACCCGGGACTACCGATACGCAGTATTTT.

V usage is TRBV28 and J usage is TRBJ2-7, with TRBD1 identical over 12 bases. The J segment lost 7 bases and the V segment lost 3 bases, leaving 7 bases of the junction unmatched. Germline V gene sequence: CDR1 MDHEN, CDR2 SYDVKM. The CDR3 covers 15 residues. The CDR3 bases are TGTGCCAGCAGTTTGGTGGGACAGGGGGCGAAGGAGCAGTACTTC. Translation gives CASSLVGQGAKEQYF.

CDR3 sequence reads: CAISESWSDEKLFF. CDR3 in DNA: TGTGCCATCAGTGAGTCGTGGTCAGATGAAAAACTGTTTTTT. V usage is TRBV10-3 and J usage is TRBJ1-4; D is unclear. The germline gives CDR1 ENHRY, CDR2 SYGVKD. This CDR3 is 14 amino acids long. V lost 0 bases, J lost 6 bases, and 8 bases lay in between.

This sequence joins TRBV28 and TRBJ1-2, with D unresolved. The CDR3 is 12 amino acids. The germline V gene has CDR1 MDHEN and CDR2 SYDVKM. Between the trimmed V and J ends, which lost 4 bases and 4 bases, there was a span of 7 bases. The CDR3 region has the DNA TGTGCCAGCAGTTGGTCCTTCTATGGCTACACCTTC. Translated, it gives CASSWSFYGYTF.

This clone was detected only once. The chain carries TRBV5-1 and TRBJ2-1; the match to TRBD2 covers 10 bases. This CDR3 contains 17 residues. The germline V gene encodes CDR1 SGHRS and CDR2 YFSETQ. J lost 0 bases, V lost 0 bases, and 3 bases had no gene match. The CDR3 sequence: CASSLAASGGSYNEQFF. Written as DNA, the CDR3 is TGCGCCAGCAGCTTGGCCGCTAGCGGGGGCTCCTACAATGAGCAGTTCTTC. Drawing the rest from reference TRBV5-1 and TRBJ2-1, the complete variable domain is KAGVTQTPRYLIKTRGQQVTLSCSPISGHRSVSWYQQTPGQGLQFLFEYFSETQRNKGNFPGRFSGRQFSNSRSEMNVSTLELGDSALYLCASSLAASGGSYNEQFFGPGTRLTVL.

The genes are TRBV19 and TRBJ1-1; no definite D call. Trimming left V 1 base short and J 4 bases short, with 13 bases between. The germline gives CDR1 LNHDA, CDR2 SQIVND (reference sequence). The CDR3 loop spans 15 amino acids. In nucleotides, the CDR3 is TGTGCCAGTAGTATAGGAGTAGGGTGGGGCACTGAAGCTTTCTTT. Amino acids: CASSIGVGWGTEAFF. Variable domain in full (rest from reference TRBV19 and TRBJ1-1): DGGITQSPKYLFRKEGQNVTLSCEQNLNHDAMYWYRQDPGQGLRLIYYSQIVNDFQKGDIAEGYSVSREKKESFPLTVTSAQKNPTAFYLCASSIGVGWGTEAFFGQGTRLTVV.

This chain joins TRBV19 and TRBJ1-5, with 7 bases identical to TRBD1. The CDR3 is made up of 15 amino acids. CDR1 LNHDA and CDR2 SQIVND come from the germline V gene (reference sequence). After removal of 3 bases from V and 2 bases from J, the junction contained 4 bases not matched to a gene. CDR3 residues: CASSIGQVGNQPQHF. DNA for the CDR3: TGTGCCAGTAGTATCGGACAGGTGGGCAATCAGCCCCAGCATTTT.

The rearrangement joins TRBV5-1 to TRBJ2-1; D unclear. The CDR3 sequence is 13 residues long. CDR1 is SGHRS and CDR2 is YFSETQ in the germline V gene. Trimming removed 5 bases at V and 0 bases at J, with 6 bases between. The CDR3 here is CASRPNSYNEQFF. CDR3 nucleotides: TGCGCCAGCAGACCTAACTCCTACAATGAGCAGTTCTTC.

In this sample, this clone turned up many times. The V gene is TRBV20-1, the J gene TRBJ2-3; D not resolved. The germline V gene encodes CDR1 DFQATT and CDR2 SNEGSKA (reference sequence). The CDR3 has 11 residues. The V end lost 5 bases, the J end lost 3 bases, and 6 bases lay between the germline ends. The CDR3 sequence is CSARLTDTQYF. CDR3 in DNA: TGCAGTGCTCGATTGACAGATACGCAGTATTTT.

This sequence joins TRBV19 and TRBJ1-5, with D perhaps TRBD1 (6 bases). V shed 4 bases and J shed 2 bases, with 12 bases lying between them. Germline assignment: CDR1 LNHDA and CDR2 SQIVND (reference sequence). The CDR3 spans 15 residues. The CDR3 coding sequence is TGTGCCAGTAGTAAATACAGGGTAGGCAATCAGCCCCAGCATTTT. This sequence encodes CASSKYRVGNQPQHF.

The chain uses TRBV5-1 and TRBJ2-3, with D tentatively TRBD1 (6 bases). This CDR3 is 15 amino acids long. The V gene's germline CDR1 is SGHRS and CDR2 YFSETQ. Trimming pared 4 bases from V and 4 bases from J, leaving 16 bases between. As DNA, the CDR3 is TGCGCCAGCAGCCAGGGGTGGGCTCGAGCAGATACGCAGTATTTT. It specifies CASSQGWARADTQYF.

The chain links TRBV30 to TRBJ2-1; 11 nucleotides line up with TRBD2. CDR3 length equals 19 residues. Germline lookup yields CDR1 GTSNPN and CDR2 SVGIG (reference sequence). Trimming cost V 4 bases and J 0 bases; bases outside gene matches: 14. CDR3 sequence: CAWNKGTSGRISSYNEQFF. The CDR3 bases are TGTGCCTGGAATAAGGGAACTAGCGGGAGAATCAGCTCCTACAATGAGCAGTTCTTC.

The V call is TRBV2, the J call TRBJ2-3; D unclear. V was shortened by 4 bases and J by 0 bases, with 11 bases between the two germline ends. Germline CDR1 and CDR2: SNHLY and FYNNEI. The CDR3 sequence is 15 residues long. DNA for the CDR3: TGTGCCAGCAGTGCCCAGGTGTCTAGCACAGATACGCAGTATTTT. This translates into CASSAQVSSTDTQYF.